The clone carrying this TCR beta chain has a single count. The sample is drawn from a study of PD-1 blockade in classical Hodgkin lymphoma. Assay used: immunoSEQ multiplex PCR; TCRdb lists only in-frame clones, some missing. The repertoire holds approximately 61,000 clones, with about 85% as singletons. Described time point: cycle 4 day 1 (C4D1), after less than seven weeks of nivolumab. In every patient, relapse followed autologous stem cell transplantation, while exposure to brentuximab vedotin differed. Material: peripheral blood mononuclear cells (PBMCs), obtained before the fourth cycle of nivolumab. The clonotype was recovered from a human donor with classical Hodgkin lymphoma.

CDR3 nucleotide sequence: TGCAGCGGGAGTACAGGGATAGAGACCCAGTACTTC. This gives the protein CSGSTGIETQYF. This rearrangement joins TRBV29-1 to TRBJ2-5; maybe TRBD1 (6 bases). Trimming took off 7 bases at V and 4 bases at J, with 13 bases between the two ends. The CDR3 totals 12 residues. Per the germline V gene, CDR1 is SQVTM and CDR2 is ANQGSEA.